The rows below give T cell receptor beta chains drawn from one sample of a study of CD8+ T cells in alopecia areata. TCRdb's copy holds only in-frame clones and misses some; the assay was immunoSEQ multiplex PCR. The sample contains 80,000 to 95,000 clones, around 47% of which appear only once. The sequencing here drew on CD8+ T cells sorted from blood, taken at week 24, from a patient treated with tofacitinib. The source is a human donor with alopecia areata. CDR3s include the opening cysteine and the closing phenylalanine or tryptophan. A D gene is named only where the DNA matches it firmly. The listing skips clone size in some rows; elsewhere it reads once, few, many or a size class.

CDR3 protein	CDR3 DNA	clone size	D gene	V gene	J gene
CASSLTSEGRYNEQFF	TGCGCCAGCAGCTTAACATCGGAGGGCCGGTACAATGAGCAGTTCTTC	few	-	TRBV5-1	TRBJ2-1
CASSQSSGEGANVLTF	TGTGCCAGCAGCCAGAGTAGTGGGGAAGGGGCCAACGTCCTGACTTTC	-	-	TRBV7-9	TRBJ2-6
CASSLPGYGYTF	TGTGCCAGCAGCTTACCAGGCTATGGCTACACCTTC	few	-	TRBV7-9	TRBJ1-2
CASSSYYGYTF	TGTGCCAGCAGCTCATACTATGGCTACACCTTC	-	-	TRBV25-1	TRBJ1-2
CASSFLSGTDTQYF	TGTGCCAGCAGTTTTCTGAGCGGGACAGATACGCAGTATTTT	many	-	TRBV28	TRBJ2-3
CASSLQNEQFF	TGTGCCAGCAGCTTACAGAATGAGCAGTTCTTC	few	-	TRBV7-8	TRBJ2-1
CAWLGGSRDEQYF	TGTGCCTGGCTAGGGGGCAGTCGAGACGAGCAGTACTTC	-	TRBD1	TRBV30	TRBJ2-7
CSAPGGNEQYF	TGCAGTGCACCTGGGGGCAACGAGCAGTACTTC	-	-	TRBV20-1	TRBJ2-7
CASSIGGGPNTQYF	TGTGCCAGCAGTATCGGGGGAGGGCCGAATACGCAGTATTTT	-	TRBD2	TRBV28	TRBJ2-3
CASSPSRQGEAFF	TGTGCCAGCAGCCCCAGCAGGCAGGGTGAAGCTTTCTTT	-	-	TRBV7-2	TRBJ1-1
CASSQVRQEETQYF	TGCGCCAGCAGCCAAGTCAGACAGGAAGAGACCCAGTACTTC	few	-	TRBV4-1	TRBJ2-5
CASSQDSGETSYEQYF	TGCGCCAGCAGCCAAGATAGTGGGGAAACTAGTTACGAGCAGTACTTC	few	-	TRBV4-1	TRBJ2-7
CASSQASNYGYTF	TGCGCCAGCAGCCAAGCCAGCAACTATGGCTACACCTTC	once	-	TRBV4-1	TRBJ1-2
CASSLGGGRFADTQYF	TGTGCCAGCAGTTTAGGGGGCGGGAGGTTCGCAGATACGCAGTATTTT	-	TRBD2	TRBV27	TRBJ2-3
CASSSPGASYEQYF	TGTGCCAGCAGCTCCCCGGGAGCGTCCTACGAGCAGTACTTC	-	-	TRBV7-9	TRBJ2-7
CASSRSSYNEQFF	TGTGCCAGCAGCCGGAGCTCCTACAATGAGCAGTTCTTC	-	-	TRBV11-2	TRBJ2-1
CSVVQVNTEAFF	TGCAGCGTTGTACAGGTGAACACTGAAGCTTTCTTT	few	-	TRBV29-1	TRBJ1-1
CASSLFIPGTTSYEQYF	TGTGCCAGCAGCTTATTCATCCCGGGGACCACATCCTACGAGCAGTACTTC	-	-	TRBV7-4	TRBJ2-7
CASSSYGLAGEQFF	TGCGCCAGCAGCTCCTACGGACTAGCGGGTGAGCAGTTCTTC	-	TRBD2	TRBV5-1	TRBJ2-1
CASSQGKPGLAAYEQYF	TGCGCCAGCAGCCAGGGAAAACCGGGACTAGCGGCTTACGAGCAGTACTTC	-	TRBD2	TRBV4-3	TRBJ2-7
CSPKSKKPGNIQYF	TGCAGCCCAAAATCCAAGAAACCGGGAAACATTCAGTACTTC	-	-	TRBV29-1	TRBJ2-4
CAWSIRGLQETQYF	TGTGCCTGGAGTATACGGGGGCTTCAGGAGACCCAGTACTTC	-	-	TRBV30	TRBJ2-5
CASSLRQGRAYNEQFF	TGTGCCAGCAGCTTAAGGCAGGGGAGGGCATACAATGAGCAGTTCTTC	-	-	TRBV7-6	TRBJ2-1
CASSPSRGNTEAFF	TGCGCCAGCAGCCCATCGAGGGGGAACACTGAAGCTTTCTTT	-	-	TRBV4-1	TRBJ1-1
CASSSPHGGSGNEQFF	TGTGCCAGCAGCTCCCCCCATGGCGGGAGTGGCAATGAGCAGTTCTTC	-	TRBD2	TRBV7-8	TRBJ2-1
CASRPTGSREKLFF	TGTGCCAGCAGGCCGACAGGGTCGCGTGAAAAACTGTTTTTT	-	TRBD1	TRBV27	TRBJ1-4
CASSDAGDGGYTF	TGTGCCAGCAGTGACGCGGGGGACGGTGGCTACACCTTC	-	-	TRBV25-1	TRBJ1-2
CASSQDGGSPETQYF	TGTGCCAGCAGCCAAGATGGGGGTTCCCCAGAGACCCAGTACTTC	-	-	TRBV4-2	TRBJ2-5
CASSHFGELFF	TGTGCCAGCAGTCACTTCGGGGAGCTGTTTTTT	once	-	TRBV27	TRBJ2-2
CASSYRSGMSYEQYF	TGCGCCAGCAGCTACAGAAGCGGGATGAGCTACGAGCAGTACTTC	-	TRBD2	TRBV4-1	TRBJ2-7
CASSVGEMTDTQYF	TGTGCCAGCAGTGTTGGGGAGATGACAGATACGCAGTATTTT	-	-	TRBV2	TRBJ2-3
CASSYYGSEQYF	TGTGCCAGCAGTTACTATGGCAGCGAGCAGTACTTC	once	-	TRBV27	TRBJ2-7
CASSLSSRGGYTF	TGTGCCAGCAGTTTATCGAGTAGGGGAGGCTACACCTTC	once	-	TRBV27	TRBJ1-2
CASRQGVNTEAFF	TGTGCCAGCAGACAGGGAGTGAACACTGAAGCTTTCTTT	few	-	TRBV6-5	TRBJ1-1
CSVDRGNGYTF	TGCAGCGTTGACAGGGGAAATGGCTACACCTTC	-	-	TRBV29-1	TRBJ1-2
CASRPPGGLEQYF	TGTGCCAGCAGACCCCCCGGGGGGCTCGAGCAGTACTTC	-	-	TRBV6-5	TRBJ2-7
CATSRDLSSRDTQYF	TGTGCCACCAGCAGAGATCTGTCGAGTCGCGATACGCAGTATTTT	few	-	TRBV15	TRBJ2-3